The 12 T cell receptor beta chains below come from one sample, sequenced in a study of OX40 agonist ivuxolimab in advanced cancers. Sequenced by immunoSEQ multiplex PCR; TCRdb stores in-frame clones only, minus some. The data contain about 88,000 clones, 85% to 90% of them seen just once; the ten biggest clones take up around 0.21%. Specimen: CD4+ or CD8+ T cells sorted from blood, collected in a trial of the OX40 agonist ivuxolimab. The receptors stem from an adult with an advanced solid tumor such as melanoma, head and neck, liver or kidney cancer.

This chain uses TRBV27 with TRBJ1-5, with a weak D call TRBD1 (5 bases). This CDR3 contains 14 residues. V lost 6 bases, J lost 2 bases, and 11 bases lay in between. Germline CDR1 reads MNHEY; CDR2 reads SMNVEV (reference sequence). The CDR3, as DNA: TGTGCCAGCAGGTCAGGGTTGGGCAATCAGCCCCAGCATTTT. This translates into CASRSGLGNQPQHF.

The chain has TRBV5-1 and TRBJ2-3, with 9 bases aligning to TRBD1. Germline loops: CDR1 SGHRS, CDR2 YFSETQ. This CDR3 is 17 amino acids long. Trimming at V came to 0 bases and at J to 0 bases, leaving 5 bases not matched to a gene. CDR3 amino acids: CASSLAGTGTSTDTQYF. CDR3 DNA: TGCGCCAGCAGCTTGGCCGGGACAGGGACGAGCACAGATACGCAGTATTTT.

The table lists this clone with a count of one. The chain is built from TRBV6-5 and TRBJ2-5, with D possibly being TRBD1 (7 bases). The germline V gene has CDR1 MNHEY and CDR2 SVGAGI. The germline V and J ends were trimmed by 6 bases and 7 bases, with 15 bases remaining between them. The CDR3 runs 13 residues. The CDR3 bases are TGTGCCAGCAGACAGGGGTGGAGGGTGACCCAGTACTTC. Translating it yields CASRQGWRVTQYF.

V and J are TRBV28 and TRBJ1-2; 8 positions agree with TRBD1. From germline, CDR1 is MDHEN and CDR2 SYDVKM. The CDR3 contains 14 residues. Trimming removed 4 bases from V and 3 bases from J; junction bases left unmatched: 4. CDR3 amino acids: CASSSPDRDYGYTF. CDR3 bases: TGTGCCAGCAGTTCCCCGGACAGGGACTATGGCTACACCTTC.

The V and J genes are TRBV28 and TRBJ1-1; 7 bases align to TRBD1. Germline V lookup: CDR1 MDHEN, CDR2 SYDVKM. This CDR3 has 14 amino acids. J gave up 2 bases and V 6 bases, and 6 bases lay outside the gene matches. CDR3 residues: CASSLDRVNTEAFF. The CDR3 DNA reads TGTGCCAGCAGCTTAGACAGGGTCAACACTGAAGCTTTCTTT.

V is TRBV28 and J is TRBJ1-5; D gene uncertain. Germline CDR1 reads MDHEN; CDR2 reads SYDVKM. The length of the CDR3 is 14 residues. V lost 6 bases and J 1 base, leaving 10 bases between the germline ends. The CDR3 DNA reads TGTGCCAGCAGCCTTGACATGAGCAATCAGCCCCAGCATTTT. It yields the protein CASSLDMSNQPQHF.

This chain connects TRBV28 to TRBJ1-5; D possibly corresponds to TRBD1 (6 bases). The CDR3 loop spans 12 amino acids. V was pared by 7 bases and J by 6 bases, with 10 bases between. Germline lookup yields CDR1 MDHEN and CDR2 SYDVKM. The CDR3 loop reads CASIGGGQPQHF. The CDR3 nucleotides read TGTGCCAGCATAGGGGGGGGTCAGCCCCAGCATTTT.

The rearrangement links TRBV18 to TRBJ2-2; 7 nucleotides align to TRBD1. After removal of 5 bases from V and 7 bases from J, the junction contained 10 bases not matched to a gene. This CDR3 is 15 amino acids long. CDR1 and CDR2 from the germline V gene are KGHSH and LQKENI. CDR3 in amino acids: CASSTSTTGLGELFF. CDR3 sequence (DNA): TGTGCCAGCTCAACCTCCACGACAGGGCTCGGGGAGCTGTTTTTT.

Turning to this clone: The same CDR3 arises from other DNA sequences in this sample as well. This chain uses TRBV7-3 with TRBJ1-1; no definite D call. Germline V gives CDR1 SGHTA, CDR2 FQGTGA. This CDR3 has 13 residues. V dropped 3 bases and J dropped 1 base, with 6 bases sitting between them. CDR3 DNA: TGTGCCAGCAGCTTGAGGCAGAACACTGAAGCTTTCTTT. Encoded protein: CASSLRQNTEAFF.

The genes are TRBV9 and TRBJ2-2; 10 bases align to TRBD2. The junction had 1 base not matched to a gene; V was cut back by 4 bases and J by 1 base. Germline CDR1 SGDLS, CDR2 YYNGEE. This CDR3 is 15 amino acids long. The DNA for the CDR3 is TGTGCCAGCAGCTTAGCGGGGGGGAACACCGGGGAGCTGTTTTTT. Residues: CASSLAGGNTGELFF.

The rearrangement uses TRBV9 and TRBJ2-3; D not resolved. CDR1 SGDLS and CDR2 YYNGEE come from the germline V gene. The CDR3 covers 13 residues. Between the trimmed V and J ends, which lost 0 bases and 6 bases, there was a span of 8 bases. The CDR3 DNA reads as TGTGCCAGCAGCGTAGTTTCAAGGGATACGCAGTATTTT. Translation gives CASSVVSRDTQYF.

The V gene is TRBV7-2, the J gene TRBJ2-5; 14 bases line up with TRBD2. Germline V lookup: CDR1 SGHTA, CDR2 FQGNSA. There are 17 residues in the CDR3. V shed 5 bases and J 3 bases; nucleotides not matched to a gene: 8. The CDR3 here is CASSRSGLAGAKETQYF. Here the CDR3 DNA reads TGTGCCAGCAGCAGGTCGGGACTAGCGGGAGCGAAAGAGACCCAGTACTTC.